This T cell receptor (beta chain) appears in the sequencing data of a study of brain T cells in children with intractable seizures. This clone came up once. The antigen is not known. Patients received at least one anti-epileptic drug before surgery. The protocol was immunoSEQ multiplex PCR, while the TCRdb copy is restricted to in-frame clones and leaves out a portion. Seen here are 65,000 to 85,000 clones, 93% observed once, and the top ten hold about 1.4%. The CDR3 spans 15 residues. Germline trimming cut 0 bases from V and 5 bases from J; bases unmatched to any gene: 3. Germline-derived CDR1 and CDR2 are SGHKS and YYEKEE (reference sequence). Whole-study findings and limits: Only CDR3 sequence similarity suggested viral specificity, without known HCMV serostatus.

The V call is TRBV5-5, the J call TRBJ1-3, with 9 positions matching TRBD1. The sample in question was peripheral blood, obtained at surgery. The receptor's source is a boy younger than two with tuberous sclerosis and intractable seizures. The CDR3 region has the DNA TGTGCCAGCAGCTTGGTGGGACAGGGAAGAAACACCATATATTTT. Encoded protein: CASSLVGQGRNTIYF.